This T cell receptor beta chain emerged from a study of T cells in Graves' hyperthyroidism and ophthalmopathy. Broader study findings: From stable hyperthyroidism, ophthalmopathy was set apart by a 13 V-J model.

The source material, RNA transcripts, was used to amplify TCR beta CDR3 regions. Using the HTBI primer set, a first-round RT-PCR was run on the TCR CDR3. One entry per CDR3 protein, called by TCRdb with MiXCR from the multiplex PCR reads. This table holds fewer than 650,000 distinct CDR3 sequences, over 12% found once. Based on clinical symptoms, serum thyroxine and TRAb, thyroid ultrasound and orbital computed tomography, diagnoses were reached. PBMCs were collected from a roughly 10 ml volume of fresh peripheral blood. This clonotype was observed at least ten times. The antigen remains undetermined. Trimming cost V 2 bases and J 2 bases; bases outside gene matches: 1. Germline V gene lookup returns CDR1 SGHRS and CDR2 YFSETQ. The CDR3 length is 14 residues.

The chain employs TRBV5-1 and TRBJ2-3; TRBD2 matches 8 bases. The specimen sequenced was blood. The origin of this receptor is a woman aged 40-49 years with Graves' ophthalmopathy. CDR3 DNA sequence: TGCGCCAGCAGCTTAGCGGGAGCCACAGATACGCAGTATTTT. Translating gives CASSLAGATDTQYF.